The following is a TCR beta chain sequence with its context. Its antigen remains undetermined. Within one base of it there is no much larger clone, and no base qualities were kept. The record originates from a study of cytomegalovirus exposure and HLA in healthy donors (TCRdb year 2017). Background on the whole study: According to a later analysis, the approximately 130 validation repertoires were produced on the same platform as the approximately 610 repertoires of the first cohort. The aim of the study was to test whether cataloging public T cell receptors could identify signatures of past pathogen exposure. Besides the first cohort of roughly 640 subjects, a separate validation cohort made up of 120 different subjects was used. To predict cytomegalovirus infection status, the study combined high-throughput TCR immunosequencing, statistical association of individual TCRs with disease status, and machine learning. On the study overall, not on this receptor specifically: According to the authors, the approach could potentially be generalized to other disease states and immunological phenotypes. The study listed 164 TCR beta chains as associated with cytomegalovirus. The classifier was reported to diagnose cytomegalovirus status with high specificity and sensitivity in both the original and validation cohorts. Of the cluster scores, roughly 95% were above 0 in a later analysis, which found that TCRs clustered in the first cohort also tended to co-occur in the approximately 130 validation repertoires. In vitro tests confirmed that a few of the cytomegalovirus-associated TCR beta chains recognize cytomegalovirus antigens. A later analysis lacked HLA typing for the validation cohort, so it scored co-occurrence in that cohort across all 110 or so repertoires. Most TCR sequences were observed very rarely across donors, whereas some public TCRs were present in many individuals.

V is clipped by 5 bases and J by 2 bases, and the sequence between their germline boundaries is 19 bases long. The germline V gene gives CDR1 as SGHTA and CDR2 as FQGNSA. Taken from cysteine to phenylalanine, the CDR3 has 16 residues. The sequence is cut down to CDR3 DNA, 48 bases in frame from base 1. Donors formed part of the validation cohort, which comprised over a hundred subjects and was distinct from the first cohort of under 750 subjects. Library preparation was by the immunoSEQ multiplex PCR assay. From the authors' description of their analysis: To diagnose cytomegalovirus status from the catalog of TCR beta chain sequences, a statistical classification framework was built. TCRdb retrieved this table from immuneACCESS and kept in-frame rearrangements only. Not all clones are present; in checked studies, unresolved V genes account for under half, and no reason is known for the remainder. V, J and clone size are taken as reported in that table, and D and trimming were inferred from the DNA itself. This sample comprises roughly 180,000 clones, approximately 84% of them detected only once. Over 5.5% of the sample is held by the ten biggest clonotypes.

The chain is assembled from TRBV7-2 and TRBJ2-7, and the D gene may be TRBD2, 7 bases matching. This TCR derives from a young man in good health and CMV-seropositive. The sequencing input was PBMCs. CDR3 reads: CASSRSRGAGPYEQYF. The DNA sequence is TGTGCCAGCAGCCGCTCCCGGGGGGCGGGGCCCTACGAGCAGTACTTC. Full variable domain (CDR3 extended with the reference TRBV7-2 and TRBJ2-7 proteins): GAGVSQSPSNKVTEKGKDVELRCDPISGHTALYWYRQSLGQGLEFLIYFQGNSAPDKSGLPSDRFSAERTGGSVSTLTIQRTQQEDSAVYLCASSRSRGAGPYEQYFGPGTRLTVT.